These T cell receptor beta chains were read from a single sample in a study of control samples from healthy donors and cancer patients. The assay was immunoSEQ multiplex PCR, and TCRdb's table has in-frame clones only and misses some. The profile shows 110,000 to 150,000 clones, around 85% of them singletons. Sequenced material: blood. These receptors were obtained from a woman aged 25 to 39 in good health. Each CDR3 is given with its conserved first and last residue. A D gene is named only where the DNA matches it firmly. Clone size is not always given. Where it is, it says once, few, many or a class for expanded clones.

j_call	d_call	clone_size	cdr3_length	v_call	cdr3_nt	cdr3_aa
TRBJ2-1	-	-	13	TRBV25-1	TGTGCCAGCAGTGAAAGGGGCGGGAATGAGCAGTTCTTC	CASSERGGNEQFF
TRBJ1-1	-	-	16	TRBV18	TGTGCCAGCTCACCAACACAGGGACTTGAGGGCACTGAAGCTTTCTTT	CASSPTQGLEGTEAFF
TRBJ2-5	TRBD2	once	13	TRBV24-1	TGTGCCACCAGTCTCGGGGGAGGGGAGACCCAGTACTTC	CATSLGGGETQYF
TRBJ2-3	TRBD1	-	15	TRBV25-1	TGTGCCAGCCGGGGGACAGGGAGCGGAACAGATACGCAGTATTTT	CASRGTGSGTDTQYF
TRBJ2-1	-	-	14	TRBV10-3	TGTGCCATCAAACCTCTTAGCGCTTTCGATGAGCAGTTCTTC	CAIKPLSAFDEQFF
TRBJ2-3	-	-	15	TRBV7-9	TGTGCCAGCAGCCCGGGGGCGGGGAACACAGATACGCAGTATTTT	CASSPGAGNTDTQYF
TRBJ2-1	TRBD2	-	15	TRBV6-5	TGTGCCAGCAGCTTAGCGGGTAGCTCCTACAATGAGCAGTTCTTC	CASSLAGSSYNEQFF
TRBJ1-1	TRBD1	-	15	TRBV5-4	TGTGCCAGCAGTCAAGGACAGGGAGTGAACACTGAAGCTTTCTTT	CASSQGQGVNTEAFF
TRBJ2-3	TRBD1	once	15	TRBV5-1	TGCGCCAGCAGCCTGACAGGGGTCAACACAGATACGCAGTATTTT	CASSLTGVNTDTQYF
TRBJ2-1	TRBD2	-	15	TRBV24-1	TGTGCCACCAGTGATTTTCCAGCGGGAGCAAATGAGCAGTTCTTC	CATSDFPAGANEQFF
TRBJ1-5	-	few	14	TRBV19	TGTGCCAGTATAGACGGGCGGCGGGATCAGCCCCAGCATTTT	CASIDGRRDQPQHF
TRBJ1-5	-	once	13	TRBV19	TGTGCCAGTAGTGGGGGTATTGAGCAGCCCCAGCATTTT	CASSGGIEQPQHF
TRBJ1-1	-	-	14	TRBV3-1/TRBV3-2	TGTGCCAGCAGCCAACGTGGGCAGGGCAGCTTGGCTTTCTTT	CASSQRGQGSLAFF
TRBJ1-4	-	-	11	TRBV20-1	TGCAGTGGCCCAGAGGACGAAAAACTGTTTTTT	CSGPEDEKLFF
TRBJ1-1	-	-	13	TRBV6-2/TRBV6-3	TGTGCCAGCAGTGGCACAGCCAACACTGAAGCTTTCTTT	CASSGTANTEAFF
TRBJ2-1	-	-	11	TRBV18	TGTGCCAGCTCACGGGACGACCTTCCGTTCTTC	CASSRDDLPFF
TRBJ2-1	-	-	17	TRBV10-1	TGCGCCAGCAGCGGAACCTTTAGCGGACGCTCCTACAATGAGCAGTTCTTC	CASSGTFSGRSYNEQFF
TRBJ1-4	-	-	14	TRBV19	TGTGCCAGTAGTATCCGGGGTGGAGGTGAAAAACTGTTTTTT	CASSIRGGGEKLFF
TRBJ2-1	TRBD2	-	16	TRBV11-2	TGTGCCAGCACCGAACTACTAGCGGGGGCGCCTAATGAGCAGTTCTTC	CASTELLAGAPNEQFF
TRBJ2-3	-	-	15	TRBV6-5	TGTGCCAGCAGTTACGCCGCGGTAGGGCCAGATACGCAGTATTTT	CASSYAAVGPDTQYF
TRBJ2-3	TRBD2	-	17	TRBV7-3	TGTGCCAGCAGCTTAACGGGGGCGGGAGGAAGCACAGATACGCAGTATTTT	CASSLTGAGGSTDTQYF
TRBJ1-1	TRBD1	-	17	TRBV19	TGTGCCAGTATTTCCCTCCGGGACAGGGGAAAAGACACTGAAGCTTTCTTT	CASISLRDRGKDTEAFF
TRBJ2-1	TRBD2	-	15	TRBV29-1	TGCAGCGTTGAAGATCGGCGGGAGTACGGCAATGAGCAGTTCTTC	CSVEDRREYGNEQFF
TRBJ2-3	-	-	15	TRBV2	TGTGCCAGCAGTAGTTTGGGGGCGCCCACAGATACGCAGTATTTT	CASSSLGAPTDTQYF